The 4 T cell receptor beta chains listed next were all sequenced from one sample in a study of blood T cell repertoires in COVID-19. Profiled with immunoSEQ multiplex PCR; TCRdb holds only in-frame clones, not every one. Of under 200,000 clones in the sample, approximately 85% are singletons; the top ten hold around 8.1%. The sequencing input was peripheral blood. These receptors came from a woman aged 55-70 years with COVID-19, enrolled during active disease.

The chain combines TRBV27 with TRBJ1-2, with 10 nucleotides matching TRBD1. Germline V gene sequence: CDR1 MNHEY, CDR2 SMNVEV (reference sequence). V lost 5 bases and J lost 3; bases outside the gene matches: 3. The CDR3 contains 14 residues. The CDR3 DNA reads TGTGCCAGCAGTAGGGACAGGGGACACTATGGCTACACCTTC. Translation gives CASSRDRGHYGYTF.

A few counts support this clone. The genes are TRBV30 and TRBJ2-3, with unresolved D. V lost 0 bases, J lost 2 bases, and 12 bases lay in between. The CDR3 has 15 amino acids. Germline CDR1 and CDR2: GTSNPN and SVGIG (reference sequence). The CDR3 reads CAWSVHGGTTDTQYF. For the CDR3, the DNA is TGTGCCTGGAGTGTACATGGTGGCACCACAGATACGCAGTATTTT.

This clone was detected only once. In the same sample, other DNA sequences code for this CDR3. The chain links TRBV12-3 or TRBV12-4 to TRBJ2-5; D gene ambiguous. This CDR3 spans 12 amino acids. Between the trimmed V and J ends, which lost 6 bases and 5 bases, there was a span of 10 bases. The CDR3 DNA reads TGTGCCAGCAGCCCATACGGGGAGACCCAGTACTTC. Translated: CASSPYGETQYF.

This rearrangement joins TRBV28 to TRBJ2-3; 8 positions match TRBD1. The CDR3 runs to 15 residues. The junction had 7 bases not matched to a gene; V was cut back by 6 bases and J by 2 bases. Germline V gene data show CDR1 as MDHEN and CDR2 as SYDVKM. DNA for the CDR3: TGTGCCAGCAGACCCCCGACAGGGGTCACAGATACGCAGTATTTT. This codes for CASRPPTGVTDTQYF.